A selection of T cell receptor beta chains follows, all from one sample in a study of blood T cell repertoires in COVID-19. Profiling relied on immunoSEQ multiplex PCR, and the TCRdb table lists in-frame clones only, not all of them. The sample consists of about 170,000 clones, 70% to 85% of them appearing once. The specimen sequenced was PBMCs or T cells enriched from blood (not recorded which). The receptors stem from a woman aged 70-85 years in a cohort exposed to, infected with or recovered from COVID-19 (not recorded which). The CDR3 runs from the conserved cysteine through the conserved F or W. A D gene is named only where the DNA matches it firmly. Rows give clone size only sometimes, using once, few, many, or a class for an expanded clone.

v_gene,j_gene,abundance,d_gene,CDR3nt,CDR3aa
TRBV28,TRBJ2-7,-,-,TGTGCCAGCAGACAGGGATCCTACGAGCAGTACTTC,CASRQGSYEQYF
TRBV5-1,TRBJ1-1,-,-,TGCGCCAGCAGCTTAGCAGGGATGAACACTGAAGCTTTCTTT,CASSLAGMNTEAFF
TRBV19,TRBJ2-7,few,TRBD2,TGTGCCAGTAGTCCCGGGACTAGCGGGATTCCGGAAAGATACGAGCAGTACTTC,CASSPGTSGIPERYEQYF
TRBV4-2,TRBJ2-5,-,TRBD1,TGTGCCAGCAGCCAAGAGATAGGACAGGGGACCCAAGAGACCCAGTACTTC,CASSQEIGQGTQETQYF
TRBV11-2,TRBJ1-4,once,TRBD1,TGTGCCAGCAGCTTATATATCGGGACAGCTTTTGAAAAACTGTTTTTT,CASSLYIGTAFEKLFF
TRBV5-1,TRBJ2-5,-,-,TGCGCCAGCAGCTTCGGTGGAGCGGAGACCCAGTACTTC,CASSFGGAETQYF
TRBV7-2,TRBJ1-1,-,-,TGTGCCAGCAGCTTAAGTCAGGGGACGTACACTGAAGCTTTCTTT,CASSLSQGTYTEAFF
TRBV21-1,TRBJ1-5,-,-,TGTGCCAGCAGCGCCAACGACAGGGATCAGGTAAGCAATCAGCCCCAGCATTTT,CASSANDRDQVSNQPQHF
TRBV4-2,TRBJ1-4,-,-,TGTGCCAGCAGCCAAGACCTTACGGCGAGCAGGGGTCGAACTAATGAAAAACTGTTTTTT,CASSQDLTASRGRTNEKLFF
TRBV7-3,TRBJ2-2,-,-,TGTGCCAGCAGCCCACAGGGCTTGGCCGGGGAGCTGTTTTTT,CASSPQGLAGELFF
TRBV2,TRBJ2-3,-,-,TGTGCCAGCAGTGGCGGGGGCGGGACAGATACGCAGTATTTT,CASSGGGGTDTQYF
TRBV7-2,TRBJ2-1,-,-,TGTGCCAGCAGCTTAGGACGGACAAACAATGAGCAGTTCTTC,CASSLGRTNNEQFF
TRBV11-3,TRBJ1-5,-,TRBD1,TGTGCCAGCAGCTTAGAGGGCCGGGACAGGGGTATCTGGAATCAGCCCCAGCATTTT,CASSLEGRDRGIWNQPQHF
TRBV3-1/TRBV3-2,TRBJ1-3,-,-,TGTGCCAGCAGCCAAGCTCAGGGTGGAAACACCATATATTTT,CASSQAQGGNTIYF
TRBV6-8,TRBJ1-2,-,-,TGTGCCAGCAGGGACATTAACTATGGCTACACCTTC,CASRDINYGYTF
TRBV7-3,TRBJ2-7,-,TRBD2,TGTGCCAGCAGCCCCGGACTAGCGTCAGAGCAGTACTTC,CASSPGLASEQYF
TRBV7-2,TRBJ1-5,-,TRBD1,TGTGCCAGCAGCCTATGGACAGGGGACAATCAGCCCCAGCATTTT,CASSLWTGDNQPQHF
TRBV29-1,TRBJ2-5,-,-,TGCAGCGTTGAAGGGGGGGACGAAGAGACCCAGTACTTC,CSVEGGDEETQYF
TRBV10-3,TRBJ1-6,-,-,TGTGCCATCAGTACAGCGGATAATTCACCCCTCCACTTT,CAISTADNSPLHF
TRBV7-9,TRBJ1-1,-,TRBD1,TGTGCCAGCAGCCCCTGGACAGGGACCGTTGAAGCTTTCTTT,CASSPWTGTVEAFF
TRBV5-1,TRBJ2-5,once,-,TGCGCCAGCATCACGGGACGGGGGGCCTGGGAGACCCAGTACTTC,CASITGRGAWETQYF
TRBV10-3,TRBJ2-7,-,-,TGTGCCATCAGTGATTCCGGGAGTTCCTACGAGCAGTACTTC,CAISDSGSSYEQYF
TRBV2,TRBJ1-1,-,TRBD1,TGTGCCAGCAGTGAATATGCAGGGGGACCCACTGAAGCTTTCTTT,CASSEYAGGPTEAFF
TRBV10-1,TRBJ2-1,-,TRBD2,TGCGCCAGCAGTGTGCTAGCGGGAGAAAGGGGCGAGCAGTTCTTC,CASSVLAGERGEQFF
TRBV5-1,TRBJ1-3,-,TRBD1,TGCGCCAGCAGCTTGGGTAGGGGGCCGGCAAACACCATATATTTT,CASSLGRGPANTIYF
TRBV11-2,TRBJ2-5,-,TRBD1,TGTGCCAGCAGCTTAAAGGTGGACAGGGCGGGAGAGACCCAGTACTTC,CASSLKVDRAGETQYF
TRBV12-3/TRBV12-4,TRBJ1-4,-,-,TGTGCCAGTTGTTGGGGCGCGAATGAAAAACTGTTTTTT,CASCWGANEKLFF
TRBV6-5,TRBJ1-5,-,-,TGTGCCAGCAGTTATTCAAACAGTTTAAATCAGCCCCAGCATTTT,CASSYSNSLNQPQHF
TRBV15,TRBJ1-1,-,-,TGTGCCACCAGCGGTACAGGGACTGAAGCTTTCTTT,CATSGTGTEAFF
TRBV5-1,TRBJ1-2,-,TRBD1,TGCGCCAGCAGCCAACAGGGACAGGGCGCGATCTATGGCTACACCTTC,CASSQQGQGAIYGYTF
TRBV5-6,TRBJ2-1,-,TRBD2,TGTGCCAGCAGCTTCTGGACTAGCGGGACCGATGAGCAGTTCTTC,CASSFWTSGTDEQFF
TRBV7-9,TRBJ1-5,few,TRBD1,TGTGCCAGCAGCTTGGGACAGGGAGGGCAGCCCCAGCATTTT,CASSLGQGGQPQHF
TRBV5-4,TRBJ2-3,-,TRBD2,TGTGCCAGCAGCTTGTCCAGCGGGGGTACGCAGTATTTT,CASSLSSGGTQYF
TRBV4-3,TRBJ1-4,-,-,TGCGCCAGCAGCCGATCACGTACTCGGGGGGAAAAACTGTTTTTT,CASSRSRTRGEKLFF
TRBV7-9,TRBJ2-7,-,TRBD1,TGTGCCGCACAGGGGGGTTACGAGCAGTACTTC,CAAQGGYEQYF